This TCR beta chain is drawn from a study of cytomegalovirus exposure and HLA in healthy donors. Study background: In terms of ancestry, the Caucasian-associated cluster contained more than 65% of the 398 genotyped donors. Points from the study as a whole: The authors later found HLA-associated TCR beta chains more clonally expanded than equally common others. Previously analyzed data showed that most TCR beta V segments were productive at a frequency of about 87% or about 30%.

Both 60 Vbeta primers and 13 Jbeta primers went into the PCR. Assay: immunoSEQ multiplex PCR; the TCRdb copy retains only in-frame clones and omits some. The table has about 160,000 clones, roughly 79% seen once; the top ten hold approximately 0.89%. The sample holds a few counts of this clone. Antigen unknown. Germline-derived CDR1 and CDR2 are KGHSH and LQKENI. V was shortened by 5 bases and J by 0 bases, with 9 bases between the two germline ends. The CDR3 covers 14 residues. The chain employs TRBV18 and TRBJ2-3, with a possible D match to TRBD1 (6 bases). The source is a woman in her 50s in good health and CMV-seropositive. The source material was PBMCs. The CDR3: CASSEDRSTDTQYF. The DNA for the CDR3 is TGTGCCAGCTCAGAGGACAGAAGCACAGATACGCAGTATTTT.